These T cell receptor beta chains were read from a single sample in a study of T cell responses to AZD1222 COVID-19 vaccine. Profiled with immunoSEQ multiplex PCR; TCRdb holds only in-frame clones, not every one. Here the sample spans over 75,000 clones, around 90% being singletons. The specimen comprised peripheral blood, sampled on day 0 of AZD1222 vaccination. These receptors were taken from an adult in good health. The CDR3 runs from the conserved cysteine through the conserved F or W. D genes are given only for firm matches. Clone size is shown for a subset of rows, as once, few, many or a class of expanded clone.

d_call	clone_size	j_call	v_call	cdr3_nt	cdr3_aa
.	.	TRBJ1-4	TRBV19	TGTGCCAGTAGTAGACAGACAGCAACTAATGAAAAACTGTTTTTT	CASSRQTATNEKLFF
TRBD1	.	TRBJ1-3	TRBV9	TGTGCCAGCAGCTTCCAGACAGGGACACTCTCTGGAAACACCATATATTTT	CASSFQTGTLSGNTIYF
.	.	TRBJ1-5	TRBV10-3	TGTGCCATCAGTGAGTCCCGGGATCAGCCCCAGCATTTT	CAISESRDQPQHF
.	once	TRBJ2-3	TRBV6-2/TRBV6-3	TGTGCCAGCAGTTACTCCCTGAAGACCATTGCCCTCACAGATACGCAGTATTTT	CASSYSLKTIALTDTQYF
.	.	TRBJ2-1	TRBV3-1/TRBV3-2	TGTGCCAGCAGCCAAAGGGCGCGTGAGCAGTTCTTC	CASSQRAREQFF
TRBD1	.	TRBJ2-3	TRBV7-2	TGTGCCAGCAGCGAAGGGGGCGCTCCGGGGCTAGATACGCAGTATTTT	CASSEGGAPGLDTQYF
.	.	TRBJ2-7	TRBV11-2	TGTGCCAGCAGAAAATCGAAGGACTCAACCTACGAGCAGTACTTC	CASRKSKDSTYEQYF
TRBD2	medium-sized	TRBJ2-2	TRBV4-2	TGTGCCAGCAGCCAAGTCAGCGGGAGCGGTAACGGGGAGCTGTTTTTT	CASSQVSGSGNGELFF
.	.	TRBJ1-2	TRBV7-2	TGTGCCAGCAGCTCACACGGGGGGTCCGGTGGCTACACCTTC	CASSSHGGSGGYTF
.	.	TRBJ1-2	TRBV3-1/TRBV3-2	TGTGCCAGCAGCCTTTCCCGGGACGGAGCCTATGGCTACACCTTC	CASSLSRDGAYGYTF
TRBD1	.	TRBJ2-2	TRBV5-8	TGTGCCAGCAGCTCCAGCCGGGACAGCCAAACCGGGGAGCTGTTTTTT	CASSSSRDSQTGELFF
TRBD2	.	TRBJ2-2	TRBV6-2/TRBV6-3	TGTGCCAGCAGTTACCGGCTAGCGGGGAACACCGGGGAGCTGTTTTTT	CASSYRLAGNTGELFF
.	.	TRBJ1-6	TRBV4-3	TGCGCCAGCAGCCAAGGCCCTCGGGGCGGGACCTCGCGGAATAATTCACCCCTCCACTTT	CASSQGPRGGTSRNNSPLHF
.	once	TRBJ2-1	TRBV29-1	TGCAGCGTTGGATTCGCGGGACTGATTATAAGCGAGCAGTTCTTC	CSVGFAGLIISEQFF
TRBD1	.	TRBJ1-2	TRBV12-3/TRBV12-4	TGTGCCAGCAGTGGACAGGACTATGGCTACACCTTC	CASSGQDYGYTF
.	few	TRBJ2-7	TRBV4-1	TGCGCCAGCAGCTTGTCCCGGGACGCCTACTCCTACGAGCAGTACTTC	CASSLSRDAYSYEQYF
.	few	TRBJ1-5	TRBV6-5	TGTGCCAGCAGCGAGCAGCGGAGGGTGGGCCAGCCCCAGCATTTT	CASSEQRRVGQPQHF
.	.	TRBJ2-1	TRBV2	TGTGCCAGCCGCCCCGAATTTTACAATGAGCAGTTCTTC	CASRPEFYNEQFF
.	.	TRBJ2-7	TRBV10-2	TGCGCCAGCAGTAACCTGGGGTATGGTCTCGACGAGCAGTACTTC	CASSNLGYGLDEQYF
.	.	TRBJ2-1	TRBV29-1	TGCAGCGTTGGGGACCGGTGGTATGAGCAGTTCTTC	CSVGDRWYEQFF
TRBD1	.	TRBJ2-7	TRBV2	TGTGCCAGCAGTGAAACGGACAGGACGGGCGAGCAGTACTTC	CASSETDRTGEQYF
TRBD1	.	TRBJ1-5	TRBV6-2/TRBV6-3	TGTGCCAGCAGCCCGTGGGGCAGGGGGAGCAATCAGCCCCAGCATTTT	CASSPWGRGSNQPQHF
.	.	TRBJ1-2	TRBV4-2	TGTGCCAGCAGCCAACAATACTTGGACACGAACTATGGCTACACCTTC	CASSQQYLDTNYGYTF
TRBD1	.	TRBJ1-1	TRBV5-4	TGTGCCAGCACCTCGTCCGGGACAGTAGACACTGAAGCTTTCTTT	CASTSSGTVDTEAFF
TRBD1	.	TRBJ2-5	TRBV5-1	TGCGCCAGCAGCGGACAGGGAACCCAAGAGACCCAGTACTTC	CASSGQGTQETQYF
.	once	TRBJ2-7	TRBV6-5	TGTGCCAGCAGCCCGGACAGGACTAGCTACGAGCAGTACTTC	CASSPDRTSYEQYF
TRBD1	.	TRBJ2-7	TRBV10-3	TGTGCCATCAGCGGGGACAGCGCCTACGAGCAGTACTTC	CAISGDSAYEQYF
.	.	TRBJ1-2	TRBV20-1	TGCAGTGCAACCAGACGAAGTGGCTACACCTTC	CSATRRSGYTF
TRBD1	once	TRBJ1-2	TRBV15	TGTGCCACCAGCAGAGGGGGGACAGACCTAGACTATGGCTACACCTTC	CATSRGGTDLDYGYTF
.	.	TRBJ2-7	TRBV25-1	TGTGCCAGCAGCCGACCAGGGGCCGCCTACGAGCAGTACTTC	CASSRPGAAYEQYF
.	.	TRBJ1-3	TRBV11-3	TGTGCCAGCAGCCGTGGGGGCAGCTCTGGAAACACCATATATTTT	CASSRGGSSGNTIYF
.	few	TRBJ2-1	TRBV27	TGTGCCAGCAGTTTGGACGGCTCCTACAATGAGCAGTTCTTC	CASSLDGSYNEQFF
.	.	TRBJ2-2	TRBV12-5	TGTGCTAGTGGTTTGGTCGGGTCGGGGGGCAACACCGGGGAGCTGTTTTTT	CASGLVGSGGNTGELFF
.	.	TRBJ1-1	TRBV9	TGTGCCAGCAGCCCCCCAGGGGTATCTGAAGCTTTCTTT	CASSPPGVSEAFF
.	.	TRBJ2-2	TRBV6-1	TGTGCCAGCAGTGAGGTCTCGGAGGGTAACGGGGAGCTGTTTTTT	CASSEVSEGNGELFF
.	.	TRBJ2-7	TRBV6-2/TRBV6-3	TGTGCCAGCAGTCCCCACAGACAGAGCTCCTACGAGCAGTACTTC	CASSPHRQSSYEQYF
.	.	TRBJ1-4	TRBV10-3	TGTGCCATCAGTGAGTCGGGGGGGATAAATGAAAAACTGTTTTTT	CAISESGGINEKLFF
TRBD1	.	TRBJ1-1	TRBV5-1	TGCGCCAGCAGCTTGGCAGGACAGGGGGCTGAAGCTTTCTTT	CASSLAGQGAEAFF
.	.	TRBJ2-2	TRBV30	TGTGCCTGGAGTGTACGGGGACGACCGAACACCGGGGAGCTGTTTTTT	CAWSVRGRPNTGELFF
.	.	TRBJ2-7	TRBV5-1	TGCGCCAGCAGCCCGGGCTCCTACGAGCAGTACTTC	CASSPGSYEQYF
.	.	TRBJ1-6	TRBV6-5	TGTGCCAGCAGTTACGGGGGGGTGAATTCACCCCTCCACTTT	CASSYGGVNSPLHF
TRBD2	once	TRBJ2-5	TRBV5-1	TGCGCCAGCAGCTTGGTACTATCGGGGGGAGAGACCCAGTACTTC	CASSLVLSGGETQYF
.	.	TRBJ2-1	TRBV7-8	TGTGCCAGCAGCTTAGGATTAAGGGGAGACAAGCAGTTCTTC	CASSLGLRGDKQFF
TRBD1	.	TRBJ2-1	TRBV7-2	TGTGCCAGCAGAAAGACAGGGTACAATGAGCAGTTCTTC	CASRKTGYNEQFF
TRBD1	.	TRBJ2-7	TRBV30	TGTGCCTGGATGGCAGGGGGCTACGAGCAGTACTTC	CAWMAGGYEQYF
TRBD2	once	TRBJ2-3	TRBV19	TGTGCCAGTAGCCGTCGTGGGACTAGCGGGGCGAGCACAGATACGCAGTATTTT	CASSRRGTSGASTDTQYF
.	.	TRBJ2-1	TRBV19	TGTGCCAGTAAAGTGTGGAGGGGACCCAATGAGCAGTTCTTC	CASKVWRGPNEQFF
.	.	TRBJ1-1	TRBV7-7	TGTGCTAGCAGCCGGGCTCTGAACACTGAAGCTTTCTTT	CASSRALNTEAFF
.	.	TRBJ2-5	TRBV5-1	TGCGCCAGCAGCCTTTCAACCCAAGAGACCCAGTACTTC	CASSLSTQETQYF
TRBD1	.	TRBJ1-1	TRBV18	TGTGCCAGCTCAGATTACAGGGGGACCACTGAAGCTTTCTTT	CASSDYRGTTEAFF
TRBD2	.	TRBJ2-1	TRBV6-5	TGTGCCAGCAGTATTACACTAGCGGGGGTGCATGAGCAGTTCTTC	CASSITLAGVHEQFF
.	.	TRBJ2-1	TRBV16	TGTGCCAGCAGCCAATCACGTCTGGTTGAGCAGTTCTTC	CASSQSRLVEQFF
.	.	TRBJ1-2	TRBV2	TGTGCCAGCCATGCCGGGGGCCGCGTCAGAGGCTACACCTTC	CASHAGGRVRGYTF
TRBD1	once	TRBJ2-5	TRBV29-1	TGCAGCGTTGACCGGGACAGGGGGGAGACCCAGTACTTC	CSVDRDRGETQYF
TRBD2	.	TRBJ2-7	TRBV5-1	TGCGCCAGCAGCTTCGTTAGCGGGACCCTCTACGAGCAGTACTTC	CASSFVSGTLYEQYF